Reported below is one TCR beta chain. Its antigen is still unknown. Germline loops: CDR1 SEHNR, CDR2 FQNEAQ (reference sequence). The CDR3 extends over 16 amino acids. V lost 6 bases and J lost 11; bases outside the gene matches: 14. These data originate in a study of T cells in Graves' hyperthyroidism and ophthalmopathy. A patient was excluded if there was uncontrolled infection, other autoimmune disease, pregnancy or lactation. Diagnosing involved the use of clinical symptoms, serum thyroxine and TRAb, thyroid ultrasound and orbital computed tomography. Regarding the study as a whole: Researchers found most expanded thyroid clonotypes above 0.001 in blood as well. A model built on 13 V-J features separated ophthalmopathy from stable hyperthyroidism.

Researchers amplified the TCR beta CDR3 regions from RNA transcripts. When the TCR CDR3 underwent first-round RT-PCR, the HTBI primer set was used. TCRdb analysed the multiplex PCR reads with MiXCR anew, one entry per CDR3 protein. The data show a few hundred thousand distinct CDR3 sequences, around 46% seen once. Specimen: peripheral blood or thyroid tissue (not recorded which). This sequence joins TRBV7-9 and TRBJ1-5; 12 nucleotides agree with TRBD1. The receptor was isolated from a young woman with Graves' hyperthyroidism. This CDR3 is CASSSPGQGAGVTQHF. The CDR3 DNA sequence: TGTGCCAGCAGTTCACCGGGACAGGGGGCCGGCGTGACCCAGCATTTT. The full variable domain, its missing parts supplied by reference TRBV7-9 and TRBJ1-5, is DTGVSQNPRHKITKRGQNVTFRCDPISEHNRLYWYRQTLGQGPEFLTYFQNEAQLEKSRLLSDRFSAERPKGSFSTLEIQRTEQGDSAMYLCASSSPGQGAGVTQHFGDGTRLSIL.